This TCR beta chain was documented in a study of shared clonotypes between healthy human individuals. Study-wide context: Donors were a couple of women and three men aged 18 to 49.

Trimming shortened V by 5 bases and J by 2 bases, and 13 bases separated the two germline ends. Germline V lookup: CDR1 SEHNR, CDR2 FQNEAQ (reference sequence). This CDR3 spans 14 amino acids. The protocol was immunoSEQ multiplex PCR, while the TCRdb copy is restricted to in-frame clones and leaves out a portion. The sample records roughly 770,000 clones, roughly 96% being singletons. General study results and limits: Of the naive CD4 clonotypes, roughly 5.5% were shared across a handful of donors. It was expected that sequencing depth would affect clonotype sharing among donors.

Naive CD8 cells comprised CD45RO-negative, CCR7-positively selected cells, excluding terminally differentiated effector memory CD45RA+ cells. Caucasian adults living in Nashville, Tennessee, provided all samples. Concerning this clone itself: Its antigen is undetermined.

The sample comprised naive CD8+ T cells sorted from blood. The chain joins TRBV7-9 to TRBJ2-7; D might be TRBD2 (5 bases). The sequence came from a man aged 25-40 years in good health. DNA for the CDR3: TGTGCCAGCAGCCAGGCGGGTCTTACCTACGAGCAGTACTTC. This translates into CASSQAGLTYEQYF.